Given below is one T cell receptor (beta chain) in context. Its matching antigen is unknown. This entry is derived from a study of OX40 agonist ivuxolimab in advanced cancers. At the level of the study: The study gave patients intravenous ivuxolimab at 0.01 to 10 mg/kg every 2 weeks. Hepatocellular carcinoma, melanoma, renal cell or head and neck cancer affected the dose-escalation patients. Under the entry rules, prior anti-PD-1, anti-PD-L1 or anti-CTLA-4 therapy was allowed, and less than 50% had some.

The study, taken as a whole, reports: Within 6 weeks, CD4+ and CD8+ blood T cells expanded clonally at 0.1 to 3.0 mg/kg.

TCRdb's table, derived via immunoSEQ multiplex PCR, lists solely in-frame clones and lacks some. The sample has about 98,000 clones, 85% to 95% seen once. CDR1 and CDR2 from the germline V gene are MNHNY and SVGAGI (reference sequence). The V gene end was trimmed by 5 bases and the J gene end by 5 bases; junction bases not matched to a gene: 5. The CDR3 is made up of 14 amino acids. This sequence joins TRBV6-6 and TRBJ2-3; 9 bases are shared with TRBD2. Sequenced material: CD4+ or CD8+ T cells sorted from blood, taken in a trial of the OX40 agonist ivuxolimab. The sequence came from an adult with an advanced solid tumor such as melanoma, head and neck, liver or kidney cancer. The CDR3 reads CASSASGVGDTQYF. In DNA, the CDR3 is TGTGCCAGCAGTGCTAGCGGGGTTGGAGATACGCAGTATTTT.